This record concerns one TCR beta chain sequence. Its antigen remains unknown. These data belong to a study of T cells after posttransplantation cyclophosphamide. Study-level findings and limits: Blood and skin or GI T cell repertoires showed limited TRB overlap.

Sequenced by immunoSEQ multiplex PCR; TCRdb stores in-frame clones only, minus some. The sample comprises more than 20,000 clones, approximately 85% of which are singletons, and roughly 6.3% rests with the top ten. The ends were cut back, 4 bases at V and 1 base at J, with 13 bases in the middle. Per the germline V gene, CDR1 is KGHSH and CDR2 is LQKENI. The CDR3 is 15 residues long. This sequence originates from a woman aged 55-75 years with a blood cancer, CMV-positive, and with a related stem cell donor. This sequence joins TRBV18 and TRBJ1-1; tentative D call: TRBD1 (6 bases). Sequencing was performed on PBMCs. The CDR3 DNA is TGTGCCAGCTCACAGTACAGGGATTCGAACACTGAAGCTTTCTTT. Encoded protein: CASSQYRDSNTEAFF.